This T cell receptor beta chain was retrieved from a study of T-cell memory formation after mild COVID-19 (dated by TCRdb to the early 2020s). Some background on the complete study: TCR sequence clusters from the two donors were largely donor specific. In two donors, T-cell clones that expanded and contracted after mild COVID-19 were tracked by sequencing TCRalpha and TCRbeta repertoires over time. Two young, previously healthy adult volunteers made up the cohort, one male and one female.

Note on this clonotype: Its antigen is not yet known. One base away lies a much larger clone, so this may be a sequencing read error.

Ficoll-Paque density gradient centrifugation was the method used to isolate PBMCs. Trimming removed 9 bases from V and 3 bases from J; the gene matches leave 10 bases unexplained. Looking up the germline V gene yields CDR1 MNHEY and CDR2 SVGEGT. There are 14 amino acids in the CDR3, from cysteine to phenylalanine inclusive. Just CDR3 DNA is preserved here, 42 bases in frame from base 1. Instrument used: Illumina NovaSeq 6000. cDNA libraries for TCRalpha and TCRbeta were prepared by 5'RACE using constant-segment primers, with sample barcodes and unique molecular identifiers added. Trizol reagent was used to extract RNA from every sample. The libraries were amplified in two PCR steps, and the second step added a second sample barcode and Illumina TruSeq adapters. Sequencing of the libraries was done on an Illumina NovaSeq, producing 2 x 150 bp paired-end reads. Concerning the study's data processing: Reads were demultiplexed and collapsed into UMI-guided consensus sequences with migec v1.2.7. Using mixcr v2.1.11, the UMI consensuses were aligned to TRA and TRB V and J templates and assembled into clonotypes. Clonotypes were classified as expanded or contracted when called significant by both edgeR and NoisET, with noise models trained on biological replicates. For edgeR calls, the thresholds were a false discovery rate-adjusted p below 0.01 and a log2 fold-change of 1. As an exploratory analysis of dynamics, max-normalized trajectories of the 1000 most abundant clonotypes were examined by PCA with hierarchical clustering. Each responding clone was given a CD4 or CD8 phenotype based on the CD4+ and CD8+ repertoires, which had been sequenced separately. TCRdb passed the public sequencing reads through fastp at Q25 and MiXCR, retaining productive beta sequences. Under each unique CDR3 protein, matching rows form one entry showing the most common genes and DNA. What appears here as the V and J calls and clone size reflects TCRdb's work, not the paper's. This sample comprises around 130,000 distinct CDR3 sequences, 5% to 6.5% of them detected only once. The ten biggest clones cover 2% to 2.5% of the sample.

Study-wide conclusions, independent of this receptor: The study included only a couple of mild cases, and larger cohorts that include severe cases with pre-infection samples were judged to be necessary. Some responding clones were detected in pre-infection memory, which suggested that pre-existing cross-reactive memory T cells had joined the SARS-CoV-2 response. The second-wave clones that peaked on day 37 were not confirmed to be SARS-CoV-2 specific. Clones contracting from day 15 to 85 had balanced CD4/CD8 phenotypes, while a second wave expanding from day 15 to 37 was biased towards CD4+. Contracting CD4+ clones turned up mainly in the CM and EM memory subsets, whereas EMRA was where CD8+ clones were enriched.

The chain links TRBV6-2 or TRBV6-3 with TRBJ2-7, with 8 bases matching TRBD1. The sequencing input was PBMCs or a T cell subset sorted from them (not recorded which). This TCR came from an adult woman who had mild COVID-19 (a few samples of this study predate the infection). The sample titles of this study are shuffled in the database, so cell type and time point are left out; the donor was told from shared clones. The CDR3 region: CARNTGGIVYEQYF. Read as DNA, the sequence is TGTGCCAGAAATACAGGGGGTATTGTCTACGAGCAGTACTTC.